These 15 T cell receptor beta chains originate from one sample sequenced in a study of cytomegalovirus exposure and HLA in healthy donors. PCR primers comprised 60 Vbeta and 13 Jbeta primers. Profiling relied on immunoSEQ multiplex PCR, and the TCRdb table lists in-frame clones only, not all of them. The sample includes some 210,000 clones, roughly 80% of them seen just once. Sequencing was carried out using PBMCs. The receptors here all came from a woman aged 25 to 39 in good health and CMV-seropositive.

A few counts support this clone. V is TRBV7-3 and J is TRBJ2-2; D gene ambiguous. Trimming took off 5 bases at V and 6 bases at J, with 7 bases between the two ends. This CDR3 contains 12 residues. Germline CDR1 SGHTA, CDR2 FQGTGA. CDR3 residues: CASSITSGELFF. DNA for the CDR3: TGTGCCAGCAGCATTACTTCCGGGGAGCTGTTTTTT.

This clone was found once. This chain connects TRBV5-1 to TRBJ2-5, with D possibly TRBD1 on 6 matching bases. Germline V gene sequence: CDR1 SGHRS, CDR2 YFSETQ. The length of the CDR3 is 14 residues. Trimming pared 3 bases from V and 2 bases from J, leaving 11 bases between. In DNA form, the CDR3 reads TGCGCCAGCAGCTCCGGTGGACAGCAAGAGACCCAGTACTTC. Translation: CASSSGGQQETQYF.

The CDR3 DNA follows: TGTGCCAGCAGCGTCCTACCACAGGGGAATCTCAATACGCAGTATTTT. It codes for CASSVLPQGNLNTQYF. J is TRBJ2-3 and V is TRBV9; 7 bases are shared with TRBD1. The V gene's germline CDR1 is SGDLS and CDR2 YYNGEE. The V segment lost 2 bases and the J segment 7 bases; nucleotides outside the gene matches: 13. The CDR3 is 16 amino acids.

V gene TRBV18 combines with J gene TRBJ1-3; TRBD1 matches 9 bases. CDR3 length equals 18 residues. With 2 bases clipped from V and 1 base from J, the junction kept 9 bases outside the gene matches. CDR1 is KGHSH and CDR2 is LQKENI in the germline V gene. The CDR3 DNA reads as TGTGCCAGCTCACCATTAACAGACAGGGGGTCTTCTGGAAACACCATATATTTT. It codes for CASSPLTDRGSSGNTIYF.

V and J are TRBV6-5 and TRBJ2-7; TRBD2 aligns across 9 bases. The CDR3 sequence is 14 residues long. Per the germline V gene, CDR1 is MNHEY and CDR2 is SVGAGI. J lost 3 bases, V lost 5 bases, and 5 bases had no gene match. CDR3 in DNA: TGTGCCAGCAGTCCCGGGACTAGCATCTACGAGCAGTACTTC. Translation: CASSPGTSIYEQYF.

Remarks on this clone: Other nucleotide sequences from this sample produce the same CDR3. V is TRBV20-1 and J is TRBJ1-1, with D unresolved. Germline CDR1 DFQATT, CDR2 SNEGSKA (reference sequence). The CDR3 spans 10 residues. V dropped 5 bases and J dropped 5 bases, with 6 bases sitting between them. The CDR3 nucleotides read TGCAGTGCTCGGAGGACTGAAGCTTTCTTT. Translating gives CSARRTEAFF.

The V and J genes are TRBV2 and TRBJ2-1; 11 bases are a match to TRBD2. V was pared by 6 bases and J by 4 bases, with 5 bases of the junction left unmatched. Germline V gene sequence: CDR1 SNHLY, CDR2 FYNNEI. The CDR3 length is 15 residues. The CDR3 region has the DNA TGTGCCAGCAGCGCCGGGACTAGCGGTTACAATGAGCAGTTCTTC. This sequence encodes CASSAGTSGYNEQFF.

The chain is built from TRBV4-3 and TRBJ2-3; possibly TRBD1 for D (6 bases). Germline V lookup: CDR1 LGHNA, CDR2 YSLEER. Deletions cut 0 bases from V and 3 bases from J, with 7 bases between. The CDR3 runs 14 residues. Written as DNA, the CDR3 is TGCGCCAGCAGCCAAGACACAGGGACAGATACGCAGTATTTT. This encodes CASSQDTGTDTQYF.

The gene calls are TRBV9 and TRBJ1-2; 9 positions agree with TRBD1. With V trimmed by 7 bases and J by 2 bases, 3 bases remained unmatched. The CDR3 contains 13 residues. CDR1 and CDR2 (germline): SGDLS, YYNGEE. The CDR3 region has the DNA TGTGCCAGCGGGGACAGGGACAACTATGGCTACACCTTC. It specifies CASGDRDNYGYTF.

The chain couples TRBV6-5 to TRBJ2-7, with 7 positions matching TRBD1. The trim removed 6 bases at V and 8 bases at J, leaving 10 bases unmatched. Germline V gene data show CDR1 as MNHEY and CDR2 as SVGAGI. The CDR3 has 13 amino acids. CDR3 protein: CASRPGQAFKQYF. The CDR3 DNA is TGTGCCAGCAGACCTGGACAGGCGTTTAAGCAGTACTTC.

The J gene is TRBJ1-4, the V gene TRBV28; D might be TRBD1 (6 bases). CDR3 size: 12 residues. In germline, CDR1 is MDHEN, CDR2 SYDVKM. Trimming took 7 bases from V and 11 from J, leaving 14 bases between them. CDR3 nucleotide sequence: TGTGCCAGCACACAGGGTTTGGGGAAACTGTTTTTT. Protein: CASTQGLGKLFF.

J is TRBJ1-5 and V is TRBV28, with D possibly TRBD1 on 5 matching bases. The V end was cut by 5 bases, the J end by 0 bases, with 23 bases between. The CDR3 loop spans 19 amino acids. Germline CDR1 MDHEN, CDR2 SYDVKM. CDR3 protein: CASSPWAREGMPSNQPQHF. CDR3 sequence (DNA): TGTGCCAGCAGTCCCTGGGCCAGGGAGGGTATGCCTAGCAATCAGCCCCAGCATTTT.

This chain joins TRBV7-9 and TRBJ1-4; unclear D gene. Trimming left V 3 bases short and J 6 bases short, with 11 bases between. The CDR3 has 14 amino acids. From germline, CDR1 is SEHNR and CDR2 FQNEAQ (reference sequence). The CDR3 reads CASSLGFGDEKLFF. In nucleotides, the CDR3 is TGTGCCAGCAGCTTGGGCTTCGGGGATGAAAAACTGTTTTTT.

This clone appeared a single time. The chain joins TRBV4-2 to TRBJ2-1, with D unclear. This CDR3 is 11 amino acids long. V was cut by 1 base and J by 10 bases, with 5 bases left in between. In germline, CDR1 is LGHNA, CDR2 YNFKEQ. The CDR3 sequence: CASSQVTEQFF. The CDR3 DNA sequence: TGTGCCAGCAGCCAAGTGACAGAGCAGTTCTTC.

This clone appeared a few times. This may arise from a read error, as a much more abundant clone is one base away. The rearrangement links TRBV7-2 to TRBJ1-1; D not certain. The V gene lost 0 bases and the J gene lost 0 bases, with 2 bases spanning the gap. Germline CDR1 is SGHTA and CDR2 is FQGNSA. CDR3 length: 13 residues. The CDR3 is CASSLAMNTEAFF. The CDR3 coding sequence is TGTGCCAGCAGCTTAGCCATGAACACTGAAGCTTTCTTT.